These 8 T cell receptor beta chains were sequenced from one sample in a study of identical twins listed by TCRdb under 2016. Library creation used 5' RACE. TCRdb shows the sequencer as Illumina HiSeq 2000. TCRdb reprocessing: public reads trimmed at Q25 with fastp, clones called with MiXCR, in-frame beta chains kept. Under each unique CDR3 protein, matching rows form one entry showing the most common genes and DNA. The sample yields around 250,000 distinct CDR3 sequences; 6.5% were counted once. The ten top clones hold roughly 14% of the sample. These same data were also listed under a study on T cells expressing NK-cell markers.

Sequencing input: CD8+ T cells sorted from blood. Source of these receptors: a woman between 18 and 29 years old in good health.

This clonotype was seen a few times. V and J are TRBV20-1 and TRBJ2-5; maybe TRBD1 (6 bases). The CDR3 covers 15 residues. CDR1 is DFQATT, CDR2 SNEGSKA, per germline (reference sequence). V was trimmed by 2 bases and J by 0 bases, leaving 13 bases between them. The CDR3 here is CSARPRTVNQETQYF. CDR3 nucleotide sequence: TGCAGTGCTAGACCCCGGACAGTTAACCAAGAGACCCAGTACTTC.

This clonotype has a count of ten or more. This CDR3 reads CSAKAGDLEQFF. The CDR3 DNA reads TGCAGTGCTAAGGCGGGGGATCTTGAGCAGTTCTTC. The chain couples TRBV20-1 to TRBJ2-1; TRBD2 agrees at 7 bases. Germline CDR1 is DFQATT and CDR2 is SNEGSKA (reference sequence). The CDR3 has 12 amino acids. J gave up 9 bases and V 4 bases, and 6 bases lay outside the gene matches.

This chain links TRBV6-2 or TRBV6-3 with TRBJ2-1, with D hard to call. CDR1 is MNHEY, CDR2 SVGEGT, per germline. V dropped 2 bases and J dropped 6 bases, with 5 bases sitting between them. The CDR3 has 12 residues. DNA of the CDR3: TGTGCCAGCAGTTACGTGTTCAATGAGCAGTTCTTC. Translation: CASSYVFNEQFF.

This clonotype was recorded a few times. The V and J genes are TRBV6-4 and TRBJ2-7; 10 bases line up with TRBD2. The V and J ends lost 8 bases and 2 bases, in that order; junction bases with no gene match: 9. This CDR3 contains 15 residues. The germline gives CDR1 MRHNA, CDR2 SNTAGT. As DNA, the CDR3 is TGTGCCAGCGTCGCTAGCGGGAGACCCCCCTACGAGCAGTACTTC. Translation: CASVASGRPPYEQYF.

This clonotype was counted at least ten times. V is TRBV27 and J is TRBJ2-1, with 12 bases that match TRBD2. J was trimmed by 9 bases and V by 6 bases; bases with no gene match: 6. Germline assignment: CDR1 MNHEY and CDR2 SMNVEV (reference sequence). This CDR3 has 14 amino acids. The CDR3 DNA follows: TGTGCCAGCAGCCCTACTAGCGGGGGGAGTGAGCAGTTCTTC. It codes for CASSPTSGGSEQFF.

This clonotype was seen ten or more times. The V gene is TRBV12-3 or TRBV12-4, the J gene TRBJ2-7, with 7 bases fitting TRBD2. The CDR3 extends over 14 amino acids. J gave up 7 bases and V 8 bases, and 14 bases lay outside the gene matches. As DNA, the CDR3 is TGTGCCAGCGCCTCAACGCGGGAGCTGTATGAGCAGTACTTC. It is translated as CASASTRELYEQYF.

The table lists this clonotype with many counts. The chain combines TRBV5-1 with TRBJ2-1; D call uncertain. There are 16 residues in the CDR3. In germline, CDR1 is SGHRS, CDR2 YFSETQ. The ends were cut back, 0 bases at V and 3 bases at J, with 13 bases in the middle. The chain's CDR3 is CASSLEGSRFYNEQFF. The CDR3 DNA follows: TGCGCCAGCAGCTTGGAAGGCAGCCGCTTCTACAATGAGCAGTTCTTC.

This clonotype was counted at least ten times. The chain couples TRBV28 to TRBJ2-3; D is uncertain. This CDR3 comprises 14 residues. The ends were cut back, 3 bases at V and 1 base at J, with 8 bases in the middle. CDR1 MDHEN and CDR2 SYDVKM come from the germline V gene. In nucleotides, the CDR3 is TGTGCCAGCAGTTTTTTGTCGGGCACAGATACGCAGTATTTT. It yields the protein CASSFLSGTDTQYF.